The 6 T cell receptor beta chains below come from one sample, sequenced in a study of blood T cell repertoires in COVID-19. Clones were sequenced by immunoSEQ multiplex PCR, and TCRdb holds only the in-frame ones, with some missing. The table records roughly 110,000 clones, about 90% of them present only once. The sequenced material came from peripheral blood. Receptors were obtained from a man between 40 and 49 years old with active or convalescent COVID-19.

The rearrangement links TRBV7-8 to TRBJ2-2; TRBD1 is a possible D gene (6 bases). The ends were cut back, 5 bases at V and 7 bases at J, with 8 bases in the middle. Germline CDR1 and CDR2: SGHVS and FQNEAQ. The CDR3 runs 12 residues. This CDR3 is CASSLRGGELFF. CDR3 DNA sequence: TGTGCCAGCAGCCTCAGGGGCGGGGAGCTGTTTTTT. Full variable domain (remainder filled in from reference TRBV7-8 and TRBJ2-2): GAGVSQSPRYKVAKRGQDVALRCDPISGHVSLFWYQQALGQGPEFLTYFQNEAQLDKSGLPSDRFFAERPEGSVSTLKIQRTQQEDSAVYLCASSLRGGELFFGEGSRLTVL.

The rearrangement links TRBV15 to TRBJ2-1; TRBD2 aligns across 10 bases. Trimming at V came to 0 bases and at J to 0 bases, leaving 5 bases not matched to a gene. CDR1 LNHNV and CDR2 YYDKDF come from the germline V gene (reference sequence). CDR3 length: 18 amino acids. CDR3 sequence reads: CATSRDEGLAASYNEQFF. CDR3 DNA sequence: TGTGCCACCAGCAGAGATGAAGGACTAGCGGCCTCCTACAATGAGCAGTTCTTC.

The V call is TRBV19, the J call TRBJ1-4; D is unresolved. Trimming took 3 bases from V and 5 from J, leaving 10 bases between them. This CDR3 has 14 amino acids. Germline V lookup: CDR1 LNHDA, CDR2 SQIVND (reference sequence). The chain's CDR3 is CASSMPGLNEKLFF. In nucleotides, the CDR3 is TGTGCCAGTAGTATGCCGGGTTTGAATGAAAAACTGTTTTTT.

The chain uses TRBV6-5 and TRBJ1-1, with D possibly being TRBD1 (6 bases). The V end lost 7 bases, the J end lost 3 bases, and 12 bases lay between the germline ends. This CDR3 is built from 13 residues. Germline CDR1 MNHEY, CDR2 SVGAGI. Here the CDR3 reads CASTRTAYTEAFF. DNA of the CDR3: TGTGCCAGCACCCGGACAGCATACACTGAAGCTTTCTTT.

The chain joins TRBV5-1 to TRBJ2-7; TRBD2 aligns across 8 bases. The germline gives CDR1 SGHRS, CDR2 YFSETQ. The CDR3 is 16 residues long. J lost 4 bases, V lost 3 bases, and 12 bases had no gene match. DNA of the CDR3: TGCGCCAGCAGCTCCCCCGGACTAGCTGGGGGGTACGAGCAGTACTTC. Amino acids: CASSSPGLAGGYEQYF.

The sample holds one count of this clone. This chain joins TRBV2 and TRBJ2-1; 8 nucleotides align to TRBD2. The CDR3 length is 16 residues. Trimming at V came to 7 bases and at J to 4 bases, leaving 12 bases not matched to a gene. CDR1 SNHLY and CDR2 FYNNEI come from the germline V gene. CDR3 bases: TGTGCCAGCACTCGACCCACTAGCGGTTCTTACAATGAGCAGTTCTTC. It yields the protein CASTRPTSGSYNEQFF.